Sequencing of this TCR beta chain was carried out in a study of blood T cell repertoires in COVID-19. Study summary: Donors in the United States, Italy and Spain gave samples during acute or convalescent COVID-19.

Ages ranged from about 18 to 89 years, with residence in about two dozen US areas. This CDR3 region has 15 residues. V lost 2 bases and J lost 6, with 13 bases in between. CDR1 is SGHVS and CDR2 is FNYEAQ in the germline V gene. Data came from immunoSEQ multiplex PCR; TCRdb stores just in-frame clones and leaves some out. The sample lists about 220,000 clones, roughly nine tenths occurring once. This clone was picked up one time. The chain joins TRBV7-6 to TRBJ1-4, with D possibly TRBD1 on 6 matching bases. The source is a woman aged 25-40 years who had recovered from COVID-19. The sequencing sample was made of PBMCs or T cells enriched from blood (not recorded which). In DNA form, the CDR3 reads TGTGCCAGCAGCTTAAATCGAGGGGGAGATGAAAAACTGTTTTTT. This codes for CASSLNRGGDEKLFF.